This TCR beta chain originates from a study of blood T cell repertoires in COVID-19. This table comes from immunoSEQ multiplex PCR, and its TCRdb copy is limited to in-frame clones, with some not included. This table holds about 300,000 clones, around 84% found once. In its sample, this clone was seen once. The CDR3 has 16 residues. V was pared by 8 bases and J by 4 bases, with 6 bases of the junction left unmatched. Germline CDR1 is SNHLY and CDR2 is FYNNEI. Recovery meant two consecutive negative NP/OP PCR tests, professional clearance, or resolved symptoms. The sample taken for sequencing was PBMCs or T cells enriched from blood (not recorded which). This TCR came from a man aged 30 to 39 who had recovered from COVID-19. This chain links TRBV2 with TRBJ2-2, with TRBD2 matching over 14 bases. CDR3 sequence reads: CASRTSGRMGTGELFF. Written as DNA, the CDR3 is TGTGCCAGCCGGACTAGCGGGAGGATGGGCACCGGGGAGCTGTTTTTT.